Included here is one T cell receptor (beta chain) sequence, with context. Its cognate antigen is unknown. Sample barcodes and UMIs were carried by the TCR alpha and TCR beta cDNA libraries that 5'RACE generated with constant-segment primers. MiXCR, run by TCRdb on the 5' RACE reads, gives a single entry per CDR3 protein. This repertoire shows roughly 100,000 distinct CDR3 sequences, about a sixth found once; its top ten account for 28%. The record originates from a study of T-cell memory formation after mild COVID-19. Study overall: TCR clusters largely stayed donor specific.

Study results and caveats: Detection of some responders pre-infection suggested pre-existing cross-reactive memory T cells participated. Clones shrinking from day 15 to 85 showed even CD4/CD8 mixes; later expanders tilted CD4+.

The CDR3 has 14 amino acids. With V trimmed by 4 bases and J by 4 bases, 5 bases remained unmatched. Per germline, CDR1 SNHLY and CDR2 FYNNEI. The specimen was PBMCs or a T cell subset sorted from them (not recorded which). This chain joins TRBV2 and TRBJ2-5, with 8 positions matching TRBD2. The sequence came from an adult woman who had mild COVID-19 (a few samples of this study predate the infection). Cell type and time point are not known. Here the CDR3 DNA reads TGTGCCAGCAGTGGGGATGCGGGGGGAGAGACCCAGTACTTC. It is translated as CASSGDAGGETQYF. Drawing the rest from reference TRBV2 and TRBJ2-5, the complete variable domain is EPEVTQTPSHQVTQMGQEVILRCVPISNHLYFYWYRQILGQKVEFLVSFYNNEISEKSEIFDDQFSVERPDGSNFTLKIRSTKLEDSAMYFCASSGDAGGETQYFGPGTRLLVL.